A single sample is the source of the 32 T cell receptor beta chains below, sequenced in a study of cytomegalovirus exposure and HLA in healthy donors. Both 60 Vbeta primers and 13 Jbeta primers went into the PCR. Produced via immunoSEQ multiplex PCR; TCRdb's table is partial and in-frame only. The table records approximately 220,000 clones, 70% to 80% of them present only once. The sequencing sample was made of PBMCs. These TCRs come from a girl aged 2 to 10 in good health and CMV-seronegative.

The rearrangement uses TRBV19 and TRBJ2-1; D remains unclear. V lost 5 bases to trimming and J lost 7 bases, with 12 bases between them. In germline, CDR1 is LNHDA, CDR2 SQIVND (reference sequence). This CDR3 is built from 13 residues. The CDR3: CASSPDLGNEQFF. The CDR3 DNA follows: TGTGCCAGTAGTCCCGATCTAGGAAATGAGCAGTTCTTC. The full variable domain, rest sourced from reference TRBV19 and TRBJ2-1, is DGGITQSPKYLFRKEGQNVTLSCEQNLNHDAMYWYRQDPGQGLRLIYYSQIVNDFQKGDIAEGYSVSREKKESFPLTVTSAQKNPTAFYLCASSPDLGNEQFFGPGTRLTVL.

The chain combines TRBV30 with TRBJ2-2; 7 bases match TRBD1. V trimming: 7 bases; J trimming: 4 bases; junction bases outside the gene matches: 6. This CDR3 is built from 13 residues. Per the germline V gene, CDR1 is GTSNPN and CDR2 is SVGIG (reference sequence). CDR3 DNA sequence: TGTGCCTTAGACAGGGACCTCACCGGGGAGCTGTTTTTT. It codes for CALDRDLTGELFF.

The CDR3 here is CASSMETLLSGNTIYF. The DNA for the CDR3 is TGTGCCAGTAGTATGGAGACTCTTTTATCTGGAAACACCATATATTTT. This chain joins TRBV19 and TRBJ1-3; D not resolved. V dropped 3 bases and J dropped 1 base, with 13 bases sitting between them. In germline, CDR1 is LNHDA, CDR2 SQIVND (reference sequence). CDR3 size: 16 residues. Looking up the rest from reference TRBV19 and TRBJ1-3 gives the full variable domain: DGGITQSPKYLFRKEGQNVTLSCEQNLNHDAMYWYRQDPGQGLRLIYYSQIVNDFQKGDIAEGYSVSREKKESFPLTVTSAQKNPTAFYLCASSMETLLSGNTIYFGEGSWLTVV.

V usage is TRBV18 and J usage is TRBJ2-7, with 8 bases aligning to TRBD1. Germline-derived CDR1 and CDR2 are KGHSH and LQKENI. The CDR3 has 14 amino acids. V was clipped by 3 bases and J by 4 bases; unmatched bases: 5. The CDR3 sequence is CASSPGTGPYEQYF. The CDR3 nucleotides are TGTGCCAGCTCACCCGGGACAGGACCATACGAGCAGTACTTC.

The chain has TRBV5-1 and TRBJ2-1; TRBD2 is a possible D gene (6 bases). The CDR3 is 15 amino acids. Trimming took 1 base from V and 1 from J, leaving 9 bases between them. From germline, CDR1 is SGHRS and CDR2 YFSETQ. Here the CDR3 reads CASSLMDYSYNEQFF. The CDR3 DNA sequence: TGCGCCAGCAGCTTGATGGACTATTCCTACAATGAGCAGTTCTTC.

This chain connects TRBV28 to TRBJ2-1, with 15 bases identical to TRBD2. This CDR3 contains 16 residues. The ends lost 6 bases at V and 7 bases at J; junction bases unmatched: 7. Germline assignment: CDR1 MDHEN and CDR2 SYDVKM. The CDR3 loop reads CASRSPGLAGGNEQFF. In DNA, the CDR3 is TGTGCCAGCAGATCCCCGGGACTAGCGGGGGGTAATGAGCAGTTCTTC.

The chain has TRBV5-4 and TRBJ1-5, with TRBD1 as a possible D gene (5 bases). From germline, CDR1 is SGHNT and CDR2 YYREEE (reference sequence). V lost 2 bases, J lost 1 base, and 10 bases lay in between. The CDR3 runs to 15 residues. The CDR3 DNA sequence: TGTGCCAGCAGCTTTGGACAAAGGAGCAATCAGCCCCAGCATTTT. It yields the protein CASSFGQRSNQPQHF.

This chain uses TRBV10-3 with TRBJ2-3; D gene uncertain. Germline CDR1 and CDR2: ENHRY and SYGVKD. The V end lost 8 bases, the J end lost 0 bases, and 3 bases lay between the germline ends. The CDR3 length is 11 residues. The CDR3 spells CAIESTDTQYF. The CDR3 region has the DNA TGTGCCATCGAGAGCACAGATACGCAGTATTTT.

This chain connects TRBV10-3 to TRBJ1-1; D unclear. The length of the CDR3 is 16 residues. Trimming removed 3 bases from V and 0 bases from J, with 14 bases in between. Germline V lookup: CDR1 ENHRY, CDR2 SYGVKD. The CDR3 DNA reads TGTGCCATCAGTGATTCAAGTCGAGTAATGAACACTGAAGCTTTCTTT. This codes for CAISDSSRVMNTEAFF.

As regards this clone: The junction departs from the called germline gene at one end, perhaps through a read error. The chain carries TRBV6-1 and TRBJ1-6; D is ambiguous. Per germline, CDR1 MNHNS and CDR2 SASEGT. CDR3 length: 14 amino acids. CDR3 bases: TGTGCCAGCAGTGAATTCCCGACAAATTTACCCCTCCACTTT. Residues: CASSEFPTNLPLHF.

The V gene is TRBV4-1, the J gene TRBJ1-1, with D hard to call. The CDR3 contains 14 residues. Between the trimmed V and J ends, which lost 0 bases and 5 bases, there was a span of 10 bases. Germline lookup yields CDR1 MGHRA and CDR2 YSYEKL. The CDR3 spells CASSQDVRGTEAFF. CDR3 in DNA: TGCGCCAGCAGCCAAGATGTACGGGGAACTGAAGCTTTCTTT.

J is TRBJ1-5 and V is TRBV2, with a tentative D call TRBD1 (6 bases). V was clipped by 3 bases and J by 1 base, with 13 bases between them. CDR1 SNHLY and CDR2 FYNNEI come from the germline V gene. CDR3 length: 16 amino acids. The CDR3, as DNA: TGTGCCAGCAGTGACCCCAGGGGTGGCAGCAATCAGCCCCAGCATTTT. This codes for CASSDPRGGSNQPQHF.

Comments on this clone: The sample holds other DNA sequences that translate to the same CDR3. The J gene is TRBJ2-5, the V gene TRBV9, with D possibly TRBD2 on 6 matching bases. CDR3 size: 14 residues. Germline CDR1 SGDLS, CDR2 YYNGEE. Trimming took 0 bases from V and 4 from J, leaving 10 bases between them. The CDR3 loop is CASSVGSGGETQYF. Written as DNA, the CDR3 is TGTGCCAGCAGCGTAGGGTCCGGGGGAGAGACCCAGTACTTC. Full variable domain (remainder filled in from reference TRBV9 and TRBJ2-5): DSGVTQTPKHLITATGQRVTLRCSPRSGDLSVYWYQQSLDQGLQFLIQYYNGEERAKGNILERFSAQQFPDLHSELNLSSLELGDSALYFCASSVGSGGETQYFGPGTRLLVL.

The V gene is TRBV19, the J gene TRBJ2-5, with D perhaps TRBD2 (6 bases). The CDR3 runs 15 residues. In germline, CDR1 is LNHDA, CDR2 SQIVND (reference sequence). Between the trimmed V and J ends, which lost 5 bases and 5 bases, there was a span of 18 bases. CDR3 sequence: CASSPDGGPRETQYF. CDR3 nucleotides: TGTGCCAGTAGTCCGGACGGAGGGCCGAGGGAGACCCAGTACTTC.

J is TRBJ1-1 and V is TRBV6-5, with 8 bases matching TRBD1. CDR3 size: 14 residues. Germline CDR1 and CDR2: MNHEY and SVGAGI. The V gene end was trimmed by 8 bases and the J gene end by 5 bases; junction bases not matched to a gene: 10. The DNA for the CDR3 is TGTGCCAGCTGTACCCGGACAGGGAGAACTGAAGCTTTCTTT. Translated, it gives CASCTRTGRTEAFF.

The rearrangement links TRBV5-1 to TRBJ2-4; TRBD2 matches 10 bases. This CDR3 is built from 16 residues. Germline loops: CDR1 SGHRS, CDR2 YFSETQ. J gave up 1 base and V 4 bases, and 5 bases lay outside the gene matches. The CDR3 reads CASSINSGGAKNIQYF. The CDR3 DNA is TGCGCCAGCAGCATAAATAGCGGGGGGGCCAAAAACATTCAGTACTTC.

In this sample, this clone turned up once. The chain combines TRBV9 with TRBJ2-7; D possibly corresponds to TRBD2 (5 bases). In germline, CDR1 is SGDLS, CDR2 YYNGEE. The V and J ends lost 1 base and 2 bases respectively, with 10 bases between them. The CDR3 has 14 amino acids. The CDR3 is CASSVSDYPYEQYF. The CDR3 DNA sequence: TGTGCCAGCAGCGTATCAGACTACCCCTACGAGCAGTACTTC.

This clone has just a few counts. V is TRBV4-1 and J is TRBJ2-7; 10 nucleotides align to TRBD2. The CDR3 runs 15 residues. CDR1 and CDR2 (germline): MGHRA, YSYEKL. V dropped 1 base and J dropped 4; count of bases not matched to a gene: 4. The CDR3 bases are TGCGCCAGCAGCCAAGCACTAGCGGGACCATACGAGCAGTACTTC. Amino acids: CASSQALAGPYEQYF.

This clone came up a few times. The rearrangement joins TRBV29-1 to TRBJ2-2; the match to TRBD2 covers 7 bases. CDR3 size: 15 residues. Per germline, CDR1 SQVTM and CDR2 ANQGSEA. V gave up 6 bases and J gave up 0 bases; unmatched junction bases: 7. DNA for the CDR3: TGCAGCGTACTCAGCGGGGTTGCGAACACCGGGGAGCTGTTTTTT. This encodes CSVLSGVANTGELFF.

CDR3 sequence reads: CASSFSGGADIQYF. The CDR3, as DNA: TGTGCCAGCAGCTTTAGCGGGGGGGCAGACATTCAGTACTTC. The chain uses TRBV5-4 and TRBJ2-4, with 11 bases matching TRBD2. The J segment lost 8 bases and the V segment lost 2 bases, leaving 3 bases of the junction unmatched. Germline assignment: CDR1 SGHNT and CDR2 YYREEE (reference sequence). This CDR3 has 14 residues.

The rearrangement links TRBV15 to TRBJ1-2, with TRBD1 matching over 7 bases. Germline CDR1 and CDR2: LNHNV and YYDKDF (reference sequence). CDR3 length: 14 residues. With 3 bases clipped from V and 5 bases from J, the junction kept 6 bases outside the gene matches. The CDR3 region has the DNA TGTGCCACCAGCAGGCGGACAGGAGTTTATGGCTACACCTTC. It encodes CATSRRTGVYGYTF. Based on the CDR3 plus reference TRBV15 and TRBJ1-2, the full variable domain is DAMVIQNPRYQVTQFGKPVTLSCSQTLNHNVMYWYQQKSSQAPKLLFHYYDKDFNNEADTPDNFQSRRPNTSFCFLDIRSPGLGDTAMYLCATSRRTGVYGYTFGSGTRLTVV.

The gene calls are TRBV5-1 and TRBJ2-5; 8 bases are a match to TRBD1. Germline V gene data show CDR1 as SGHRS and CDR2 as YFSETQ. The junction had 13 bases not matched to a gene; V was cut back by 7 bases and J by 5 bases. The CDR3 covers 15 residues. The CDR3 bases are TGCGCCAGCGAGCGGATTACAGGGGGACGGGAGACCCAGTACTTC. Protein: CASERITGGRETQYF.

The chain links TRBV6-5 to TRBJ2-7; 9 bases map to TRBD2. The ends lost 11 bases at V and 3 bases at J; junction bases unmatched: 11. Per the germline V gene, CDR1 is MNHEY and CDR2 is SVGAGI. The CDR3 contains 14 residues. The CDR3 DNA follows: TGTGCCGTGGGAAGGGCGGGGGGGCTCTACGAGCAGTACTTC. It encodes CAVGRAGGLYEQYF.

V gene TRBV5-1 combines with J gene TRBJ1-1; no definite D call. The CDR3 is made up of 14 amino acids. The ends were cut back, 4 bases at V and 0 bases at J, with 10 bases in the middle. The germline gives CDR1 SGHRS, CDR2 YFSETQ. CDR3 in amino acids: CASSLVGVNTEAFF. CDR3 bases: TGCGCCAGCAGCCTCGTCGGAGTGAACACTGAAGCTTTCTTT.

This clone has a handful of counts. V and J are TRBV7-9 and TRBJ2-3, with 8 bases aligning to TRBD2. This CDR3 spans 16 amino acids. From germline, CDR1 is SEHNR and CDR2 FQNEAQ (reference sequence). V was clipped by 7 bases and J by 2 bases; unmatched bases: 11. CDR3 in DNA: TGTGCCAGCATGACTATAGCGGGGCGAAACACAGATACGCAGTATTTT. Amino acid sequence: CASMTIAGRNTDTQYF.

CDR3 in amino acids: CASSLNRTQYF. The CDR3 DNA is TGTGCCAGCAGCTTAAATCGGACCCAGTACTTC. The rearrangement joins TRBV7-6 to TRBJ2-5; D is unclear. Trimming shortened V by 2 bases and J by 7 bases, and 5 bases separated the two germline ends. This CDR3 region has 11 residues. The germline V gene has CDR1 SGHVS and CDR2 FNYEAQ.

This rearrangement joins TRBV5-5 to TRBJ2-2; a possible D gene is TRBD1 (6 bases). Trimming stripped 3 bases from V and 0 bases from J, with 9 bases between. The CDR3 is 15 amino acids. The germline V gene encodes CDR1 SGHKS and CDR2 YYEKEE (reference sequence). The CDR3 spells CASSSGAPNTGELFF. Here the CDR3 DNA reads TGTGCCAGCAGCTCAGGGGCGCCGAACACCGGGGAGCTGTTTTTT. Complete variable domain (other parts from reference TRBV5-5 and TRBJ2-2): DAGVTQSPTHLIKTRGQQVTLRCSPISGHKSVSWYQQVLGQGPQFIFQYYEKEERGRGNFPDRFSARQFPNYSSELNVNALLLGDSALYLCASSSGAPNTGELFFGEGSRLTVL.

The genes are TRBV5-1 and TRBJ2-1, with TRBD2 matching 7 bases. Trimming took 5 bases from V and 2 from J; bases not matched to a gene: 7. The germline CDR1 and CDR2 sequences are SGHRS and YFSETQ. The CDR3 sequence is 15 residues long. The CDR3: CASRPGTTTYNEQFF. DNA of the CDR3: TGCGCCAGCAGGCCCGGGACTACCACCTACAATGAGCAGTTCTTC.

The rearrangement joins TRBV7-2 to TRBJ2-4; 11 positions match TRBD2. Germline V lookup: CDR1 SGHTA, CDR2 FQGNSA. The J segment lost 2 bases and the V segment lost 3 bases, leaving 9 bases of the junction unmatched. This CDR3 has 18 amino acids. CDR3 protein: CASSFPGSGGAPKNIQYF. For the CDR3, the DNA is TGTGCCAGCAGCTTTCCTGGTAGCGGGGGGGCGCCCAAAAACATTCAGTACTTC.

The chain has TRBV6-4 and TRBJ2-2, with D maybe TRBD2 (5 bases). The CDR3 is 14 residues long. Germline loops: CDR1 MRHNA, CDR2 SNTAGT. The V end lost 8 bases, the J end lost 6 bases, and 16 bases lay between the germline ends. This CDR3 reads CASRLAGGSGELFF. CDR3 sequence (DNA): TGTGCCAGCCGACTTGCCGGCGGGTCCGGGGAGCTGTTTTTT.

The table lists this clone with a few counts. The rearrangement links TRBV4-1 to TRBJ1-6; TRBD1 might be the D (6 bases). Germline values: CDR1 MGHRA, CDR2 YSYEKL. This CDR3 has 12 amino acids. Trimming took 10 bases from V and 7 from J, leaving 11 bases between them. CDR3 DNA sequence: TGCGCCATTGGGACATCCAATTCACCCCTCCACTTT. It encodes CAIGTSNSPLHF.

The gene calls are TRBV5-6 and TRBJ2-7; TRBD2 is a possible D gene (6 bases). The V gene lost 0 bases and the J gene lost 4 bases, with 14 bases spanning the gap. Germline CDR1 and CDR2: SGHDT and YYEEEE. The CDR3 runs to 15 residues. Here the CDR3 reads CASSLVVASAYEQYF. DNA for the CDR3: TGTGCCAGCAGCTTGGTTGTCGCTAGCGCGTACGAGCAGTACTTC. The whole variable domain, remainder taken from reference TRBV5-6 and TRBJ2-7, is DAGVTQSPTHLIKTRGQQVTLRCSPKSGHDTVSWYQQALGQGPQFIFQYYEEEERQRGNFPDRFSGHQFPNYSSELNVNALLLGDSALYLCASSLVVASAYEQYFGPGTRLTVT.